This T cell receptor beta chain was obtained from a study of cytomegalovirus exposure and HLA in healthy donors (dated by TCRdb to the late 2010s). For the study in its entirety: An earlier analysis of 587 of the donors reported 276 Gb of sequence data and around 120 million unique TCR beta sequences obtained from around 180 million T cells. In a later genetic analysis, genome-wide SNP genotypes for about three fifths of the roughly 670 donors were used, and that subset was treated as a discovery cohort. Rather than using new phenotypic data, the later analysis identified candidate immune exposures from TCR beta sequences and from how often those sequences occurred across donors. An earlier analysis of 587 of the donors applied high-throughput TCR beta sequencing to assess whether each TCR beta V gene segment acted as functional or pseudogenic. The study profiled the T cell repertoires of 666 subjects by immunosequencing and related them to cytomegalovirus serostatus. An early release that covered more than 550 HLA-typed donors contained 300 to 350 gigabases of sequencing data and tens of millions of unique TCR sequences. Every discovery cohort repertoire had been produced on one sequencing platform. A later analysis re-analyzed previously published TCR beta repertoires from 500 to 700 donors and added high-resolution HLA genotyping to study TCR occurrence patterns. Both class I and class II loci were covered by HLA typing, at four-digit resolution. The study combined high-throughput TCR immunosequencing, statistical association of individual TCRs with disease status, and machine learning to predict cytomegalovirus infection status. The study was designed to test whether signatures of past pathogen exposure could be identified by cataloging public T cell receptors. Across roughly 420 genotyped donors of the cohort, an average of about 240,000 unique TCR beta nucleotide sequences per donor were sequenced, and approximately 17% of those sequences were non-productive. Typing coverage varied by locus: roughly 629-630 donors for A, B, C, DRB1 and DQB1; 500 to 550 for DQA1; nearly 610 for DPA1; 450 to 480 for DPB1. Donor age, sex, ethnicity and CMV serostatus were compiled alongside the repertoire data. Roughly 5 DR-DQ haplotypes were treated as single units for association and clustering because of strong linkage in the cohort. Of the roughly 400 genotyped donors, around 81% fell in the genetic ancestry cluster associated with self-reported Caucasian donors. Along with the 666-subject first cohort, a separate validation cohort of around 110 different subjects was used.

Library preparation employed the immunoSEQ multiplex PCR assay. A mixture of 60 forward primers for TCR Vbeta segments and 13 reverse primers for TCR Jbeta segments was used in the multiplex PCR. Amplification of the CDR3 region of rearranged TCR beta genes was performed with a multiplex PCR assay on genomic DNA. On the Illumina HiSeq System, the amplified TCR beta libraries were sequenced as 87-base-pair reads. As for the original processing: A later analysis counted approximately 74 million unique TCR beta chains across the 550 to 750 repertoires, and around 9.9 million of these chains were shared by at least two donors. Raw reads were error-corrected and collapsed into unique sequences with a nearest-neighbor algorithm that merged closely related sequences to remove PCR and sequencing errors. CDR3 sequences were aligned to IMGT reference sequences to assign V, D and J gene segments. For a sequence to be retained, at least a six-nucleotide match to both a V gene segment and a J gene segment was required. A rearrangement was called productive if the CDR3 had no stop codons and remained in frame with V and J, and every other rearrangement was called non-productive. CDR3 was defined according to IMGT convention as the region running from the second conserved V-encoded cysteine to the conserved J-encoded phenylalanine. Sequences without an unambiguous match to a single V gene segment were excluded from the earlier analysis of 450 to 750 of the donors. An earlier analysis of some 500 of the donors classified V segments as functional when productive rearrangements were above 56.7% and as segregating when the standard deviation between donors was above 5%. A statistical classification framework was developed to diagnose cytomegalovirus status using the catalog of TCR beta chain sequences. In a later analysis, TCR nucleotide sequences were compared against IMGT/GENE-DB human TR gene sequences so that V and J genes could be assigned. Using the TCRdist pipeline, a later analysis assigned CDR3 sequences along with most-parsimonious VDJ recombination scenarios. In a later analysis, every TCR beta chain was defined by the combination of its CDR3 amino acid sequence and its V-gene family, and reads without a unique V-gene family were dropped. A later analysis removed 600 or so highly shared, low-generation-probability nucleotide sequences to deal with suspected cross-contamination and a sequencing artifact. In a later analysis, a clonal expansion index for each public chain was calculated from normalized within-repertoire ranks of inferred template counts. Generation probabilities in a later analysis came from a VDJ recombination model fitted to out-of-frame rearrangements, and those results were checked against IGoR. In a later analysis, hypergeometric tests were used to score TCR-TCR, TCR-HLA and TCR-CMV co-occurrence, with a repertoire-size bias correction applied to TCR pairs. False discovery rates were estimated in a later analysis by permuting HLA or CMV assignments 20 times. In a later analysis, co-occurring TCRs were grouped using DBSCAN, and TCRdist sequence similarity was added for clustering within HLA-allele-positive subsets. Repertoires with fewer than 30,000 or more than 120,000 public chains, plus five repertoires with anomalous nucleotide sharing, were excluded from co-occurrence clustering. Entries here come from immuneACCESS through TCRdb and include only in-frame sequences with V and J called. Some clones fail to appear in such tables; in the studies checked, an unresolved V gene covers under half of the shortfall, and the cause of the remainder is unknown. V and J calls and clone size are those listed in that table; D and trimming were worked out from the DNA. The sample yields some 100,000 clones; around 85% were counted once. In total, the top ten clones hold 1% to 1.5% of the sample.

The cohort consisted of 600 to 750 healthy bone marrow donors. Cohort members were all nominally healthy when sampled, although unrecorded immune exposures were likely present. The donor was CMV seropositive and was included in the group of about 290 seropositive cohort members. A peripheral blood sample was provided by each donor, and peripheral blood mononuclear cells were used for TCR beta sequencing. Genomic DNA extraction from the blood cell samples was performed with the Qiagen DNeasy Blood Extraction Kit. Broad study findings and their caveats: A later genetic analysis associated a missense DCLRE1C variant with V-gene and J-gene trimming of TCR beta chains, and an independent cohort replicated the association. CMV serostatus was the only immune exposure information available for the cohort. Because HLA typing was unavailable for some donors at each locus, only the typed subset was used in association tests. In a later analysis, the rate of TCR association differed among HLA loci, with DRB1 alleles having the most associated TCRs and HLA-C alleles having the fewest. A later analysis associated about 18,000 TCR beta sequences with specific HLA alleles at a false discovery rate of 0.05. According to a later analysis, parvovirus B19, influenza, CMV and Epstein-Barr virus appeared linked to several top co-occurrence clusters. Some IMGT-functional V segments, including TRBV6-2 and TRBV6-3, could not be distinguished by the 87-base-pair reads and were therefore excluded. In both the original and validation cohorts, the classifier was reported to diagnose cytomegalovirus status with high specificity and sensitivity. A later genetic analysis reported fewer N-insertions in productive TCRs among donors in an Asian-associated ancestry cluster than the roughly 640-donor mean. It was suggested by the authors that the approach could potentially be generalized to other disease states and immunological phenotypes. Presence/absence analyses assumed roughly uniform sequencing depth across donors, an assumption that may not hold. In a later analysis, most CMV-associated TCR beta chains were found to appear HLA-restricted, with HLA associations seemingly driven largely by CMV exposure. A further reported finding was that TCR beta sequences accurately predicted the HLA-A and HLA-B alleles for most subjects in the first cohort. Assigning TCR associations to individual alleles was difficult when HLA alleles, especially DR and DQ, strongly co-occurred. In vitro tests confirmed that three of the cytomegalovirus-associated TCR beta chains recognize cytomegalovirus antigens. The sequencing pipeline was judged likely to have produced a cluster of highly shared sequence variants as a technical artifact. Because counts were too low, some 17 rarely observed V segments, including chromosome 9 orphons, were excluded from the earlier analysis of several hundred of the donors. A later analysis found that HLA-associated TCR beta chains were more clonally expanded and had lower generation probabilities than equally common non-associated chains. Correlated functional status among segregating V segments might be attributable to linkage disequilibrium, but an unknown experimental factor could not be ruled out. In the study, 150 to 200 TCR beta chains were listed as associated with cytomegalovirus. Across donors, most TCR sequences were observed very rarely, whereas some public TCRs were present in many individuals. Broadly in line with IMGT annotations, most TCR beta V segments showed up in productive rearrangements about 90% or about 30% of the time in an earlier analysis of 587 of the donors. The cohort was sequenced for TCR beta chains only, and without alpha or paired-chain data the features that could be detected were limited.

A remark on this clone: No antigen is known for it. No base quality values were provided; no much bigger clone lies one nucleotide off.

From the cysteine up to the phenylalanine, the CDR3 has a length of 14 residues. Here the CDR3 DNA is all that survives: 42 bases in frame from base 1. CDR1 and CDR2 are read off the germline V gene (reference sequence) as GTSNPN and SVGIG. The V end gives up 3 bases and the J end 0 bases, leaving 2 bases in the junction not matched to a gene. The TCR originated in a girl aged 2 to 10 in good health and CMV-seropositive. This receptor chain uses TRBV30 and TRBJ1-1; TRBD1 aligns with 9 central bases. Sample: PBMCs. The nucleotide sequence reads TGTGCCTGGAGGGACAGGGGCATGAACACTGAAGCTTTCTTT. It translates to CAWRDRGMNTEAFF.